This entry features one T cell receptor beta chain sequence. Antigen: not known. Only in-frame clones appear in the TCRdb table, and some are missing; sequencing was by immunoSEQ multiplex PCR. Seen here are 75,000 to 95,000 clones, approximately 89% observed once, and the top ten hold about 0.91%. This sample is part of a study of PD-L1 blockade in urothelial cancer. The germline V and J ends were trimmed by 2 bases and 6 bases, with 11 bases remaining between them. The germline V gene encodes CDR1 SGHDN and CDR2 FVKESK. The CDR3 runs 13 residues. Whole-study results and caveats: Lower than median blood TCR clonality before treatment predicted better survival.

The time point is: peripheral blood 6 weeks after treatment start. This clonotype was obtained from an elderly woman with urothelial cancer. The genes are TRBV14 and TRBJ2-7; the D gene is possibly TRBD1 (5 bases). The input for sequencing was PBMCs, taken around atezolizumab (anti-PD-L1) treatment. The CDR3 here is CASSQLRVGEQYF. The CDR3 bases are TGTGCCAGCAGCCAACTCAGGGTCGGCGAGCAGTACTTC.